The clone carrying this T cell receptor beta chain was recorded at least ten times. The antigen remains undetermined. The sample is drawn from a study of neurological immune-mediated disorders. Points from the study as a whole: The most TCR clonal expansion was seen in HTLV-1-associated myelopathy, and the least was seen in multiple sclerosis, which fell below healthy controls. None of the CDR3 amino acid sequences of expanded clones recurred across subjects, suggesting private repertoires in all groups.

The CDR3 totals 13 residues. Germline CDR1 SNHLY, CDR2 FYNNEI. With 1 base removed from V and 8 bases from J, the gap between germline ends came to 11 bases. TCRdb analysed the 5' RACE reads with MiXCR anew, one entry per CDR3 protein. The table includes 15,000 to 20,000 distinct CDR3 sequences, about 10% detected once. CD4+ or CD8+ T cells, about 960,000 per library, were used for sorted libraries. V usage is TRBV2 and J usage is TRBJ1-2; no reliable D call. This receptor was obtained from a woman aged 50 to 65 in good health. The sequenced sample was CD8+ T cells from blood. The CDR3 here is CASSEGPARGYTF. CDR3 sequence (DNA): TGTGCCAGCAGTGAAGGGCCAGCTAGGGGCTACACCTTC.